Sequencing of this TCR beta chain was carried out in a study of beta chain features in type 1 diabetes. General study findings and limits: TCRB CDR3s from Type 1 diabetes patients were moderately but significantly shorter in all four CD4+ subsets.

This clone was detected a few times. Its target is not known. The sequenced template was cDNA made from the entire isolated RNA. TCRdb's table, derived via immunoSEQ multiplex PCR, lists solely in-frame clones and lacks some. Altogether approximately 160,000 clones are present, roughly 60% being singletons, with the ten largest covering 0.08% to 0.095%. Germline V CDR1 and CDR2: SGHTA, FQGNSA. Trimming left V 4 bases short and J 0 bases short, with 13 bases between. The CDR3 sequence is 16 residues long. The chain links TRBV7-2 to TRBJ1-3; D is perhaps TRBD1 (6 bases). The TCR sequence derives from a man aged 25 to 45 with type 1 diabetes. Sequencing was done on a sample of naive CD4+ T cells from blood. The CDR3 nucleotides read TGTGCCAGCAGCTCACAGGGTTCAACCTCTGGAAACACCATATATTTT. It specifies CASSSQGSTSGNTIYF.